One sample yielded the 31 T cell receptor beta chains listed below, sequenced in a study of regulatory T cells in long-lasting Graves disease. Libraries of TCR beta came from iRepertoire HTBI primers plus Arm-PCR of CDR3 regions. In TCRdb, the multiplex PCR reads were re-called with MiXCR into one record per CDR3 protein. The table records 520,000 or so distinct CDR3 sequences, more than 10% of them present only once. Time point in this sample: newly diagnosed GD, antithyroid drugs for less than 3 months. Following extraction of RNA from PBMCs, that RNA was used to make the TCR library. The sample also formed part of further work on T cells in Graves' hyperthyroidism and ophthalmopathy.

Sequenced here: peripheral blood mononuclear cells (PBMCs), sampled at new diagnosis, from a patient treated with antithyroid drugs. Receptor source: a young woman with Graves disease.

The CDR3: CASRRDRATIQYF. The CDR3 coding sequence is TGTGCCAGTAGGAGGGACAGGGCAACCATTCAGTACTTC. The rearrangement uses TRBV19 and TRBJ2-4; 9 bases map to TRBD1. The length of the CDR3 is 13 residues. After removal of 6 bases from V and 9 bases from J, the junction contained 6 bases not matched to a gene. Germline loops: CDR1 LNHDA, CDR2 SQIVND (reference sequence).

In its sample, this clonotype was seen many times. For the CDR3, the DNA is TGTGCCAGCAGTTACAAGAGACAGGGTAGTTACGAGCAGTACTTC. The encoded protein is CASSYKRQGSYEQYF. This chain joins TRBV6-9 and TRBJ2-7; 7 nucleotides line up with TRBD1. The V gene end was trimmed by 3 bases and the J gene end by 4 bases; junction bases not matched to a gene: 9. In germline, CDR1 is MNHGY, CDR2 SVAAGI. The CDR3 is 15 amino acids.

In this sample, this clonotype turned up a few times. The chain is built from TRBV25-1 and TRBJ2-5; no definite D call. The CDR3 totals 12 residues. Germline V gene sequence: CDR1 MGHDK, CDR2 SYGVNS. V was trimmed by 4 bases and J by 2 bases, leaving 5 bases between them. CDR3 in DNA: TGTGCCAGCAGTGTACGGCAAGAGACCCAGTACTTC. This gives the protein CASSVRQETQYF.

This clonotype came up many times. The chain is built from TRBV30 and TRBJ2-2; 9 bases are a match to TRBD2. V shed 3 bases and J 4 bases; nucleotides not matched to a gene: 9. The germline V gene encodes CDR1 GTSNPN and CDR2 SVGIG (reference sequence). This CDR3 region has 16 residues. The CDR3 region has the DNA TGTGCCTGGAGGGGAACCGGGACTAGCTTCACCGGGGAGCTGTTTTTT. It encodes CAWRGTGTSFTGELFF.

This clonotype was recorded at least ten times. Here the CDR3 reads CATSRDPFLTDTQYF. DNA for the CDR3: TGTGCCACCAGCAGAGATCCATTCCTCACAGATACGCAGTATTTT. V and J are TRBV15 and TRBJ2-3; no firm D call. With 0 bases removed from V and 2 bases from J, the gap between germline ends came to 9 bases. CDR1 is LNHNV, CDR2 YYDKDF, per germline (reference sequence). There are 15 residues in the CDR3.

This clonotype was detected many times. This chain joins TRBV11-2 and TRBJ2-7; D is perhaps TRBD2 (6 bases). The CDR3 runs 15 residues. The germline V gene encodes CDR1 SGHAT and CDR2 FQNNGV. Trimming removed 1 base from V and 6 bases from J, with 16 bases in between. This chain's CDR3 is CASSLGPGLRGEQYF. The DNA of the CDR3 is TGTGCCAGCAGCTTAGGGCCGGGACTGAGGGGCGAGCAGTACTTC.

This clonotype occurred many times. The chain joins TRBV27 to TRBJ2-4; D remains unclear. Looked up from germline, CDR1 is MNHEY and CDR2 is SMNVEV (reference sequence). The CDR3 sequence is 16 residues long. V gave up 5 bases and J gave up 0 bases, with 14 bases separating them. The CDR3 DNA sequence: TGTGCCAGCAGTCCCCGTTCCCAGCTAGCCAAAAACATTCAGTACTTC. As protein: CASSPRSQLAKNIQYF.

At least ten counts were recorded for this clonotype. The chain uses TRBV2 and TRBJ1-1, with unresolved D. V shed 5 bases and J shed 1 base, with 11 bases lying between them. Germline CDR1 reads SNHLY; CDR2 reads FYNNEI. This CDR3 contains 14 residues. The CDR3, as DNA: TGTGCCAGCAGTCCACAGTATTGGAACACTGAAGCTTTCTTT. This gives the protein CASSPQYWNTEAFF. Complete variable domain (other parts from reference TRBV2 and TRBJ1-1): EPEVTQTPSHQVTQMGQEVILRCVPISNHLYFYWYRQILGQKVEFLVSFYNNEISEKSEIFDDQFSVERPDGSNFTLKIRSTKLEDSAMYFCASSPQYWNTEAFFGQGTRLTVV.

Remarks on this clonotype: This may arise from a read error, as a much more abundant clone is one base away. V usage is TRBV6-2 or TRBV6-3 and J usage is TRBJ2-7, with a possible D match to TRBD2 (5 bases). The CDR3 has 14 amino acids. The germline V gene encodes CDR1 MNHEY and CDR2 SVGEGT. Here the CDR3 DNA reads TGTGCCAGCGGTTACCGGGATCAGGTCCACGAGCAGTACTTC. It is translated as CASGYRDQVHEQYF.

V and J are TRBV7-9 and TRBJ2-3; D uncertain. V dropped 2 bases and J dropped 2 bases, with 17 bases sitting between them. Germline CDR1 is SEHNR and CDR2 is FQNEAQ (reference sequence). The CDR3 has 17 amino acids. CDR3 sequence (DNA): TGTGCCAGCAGCTTACCGCTGGGCCTTGATTACACAGATACGCAGTATTTT. It yields the protein CASSLPLGLDYTDTQYF.

The V gene is TRBV4-1, the J gene TRBJ2-5; D unclear. This CDR3 is built from 14 residues. V was shortened by 8 bases and J by 0 bases, with 13 bases between the two germline ends. The germline CDR1 and CDR2 sequences are MGHRA and YSYEKL. In nucleotides, the CDR3 is TGCGCCAGCTGCCCGGACCGAAACCAAGAGACCCAGTACTTC. Translating gives CASCPDRNQETQYF.

Ten or more counts support this clonotype. V and J are TRBV29-1 and TRBJ1-1; D gene ambiguous. The CDR3 totals 10 residues. Trimming shortened V by 0 bases and J by 11 bases, and 7 bases separated the two germline ends. Germline-derived CDR1 and CDR2 are SQVTM and ANQGSEA. The CDR3 coding sequence is TGCAGCGTTGAAGACCTTAGGGCTTTCTTT. Residues: CSVEDLRAFF. Based on the CDR3 plus reference TRBV29-1 and TRBJ1-1, the full variable domain is SAVISQKPSRDICQRGTSLTIQCQVDSQVTMMFWYRQQPGQSLTLIATANQGSEATYESGFVIDKFPISRPNLTFSTLTVSNMSPEDSSIYLCSVEDLRAFFGQGTRLTVV.

This clonotype has at least ten counts. This sequence joins TRBV15 and TRBJ2-5; no clear D gene. CDR1 LNHNV and CDR2 YYDKDF come from the germline V gene (reference sequence). Trimming left V 5 bases short and J 1 base short, with 14 bases between. The CDR3 is made up of 15 amino acids. The CDR3 bases are TGTGCCACCAGCCGACGAACCGATACCCAAGAGACCCAGTACTTC. This gives the protein CATSRRTDTQETQYF.

This clonotype was observed many times. The chain recombines TRBV11-3 with TRBJ2-1; D might be TRBD2 (5 bases). The V gene lost 5 bases and the J gene lost 7 bases, with 27 bases spanning the gap. Germline CDR1 SGHNT, CDR2 YENEEA. The CDR3 length is 18 residues. CDR3 sequence reads: CASSPRASTMRIRNEQFF. In nucleotides, the CDR3 is TGTGCCAGCAGCCCACGGGCCTCGACTATGCGTATACGGAATGAGCAGTTCTTC.

As for this clonotype: A read error likely explains this, since a far larger clone differs by one base. The chain combines TRBV10-3 with TRBJ2-5; 7 bases are shared with TRBD1. The CDR3 is 12 residues long. The germline CDR1 and CDR2 sequences are ENHRY and SYGVKD. The CDR3 coding sequence is TGCGCCAGAGGGGACAGTAGAAAGACCCAGTACTTC. It yields the protein CARGDSRKTQYF.

As regards this clonotype: This sequence may be a read error, since a much larger clone differs from it by one base. The chain links TRBV5-1 to TRBJ2-1; 14 nucleotides match TRBD2. Germline loops: CDR1 SGHRS, CDR2 YFSETQ. This CDR3 region has 16 residues. CDR3 region: CVSSGGLAGAYNEQFF. CDR3 DNA sequence: TGCGTCAGCAGCGGGGGACTAGCGGGAGCCTACAATGAGCAGTTCTTC.

Ten or more counts support this clonotype. The rearrangement links TRBV7-9 to TRBJ2-7; 7 bases line up with TRBD1. Germline CDR1 reads SEHNR; CDR2 reads FQNEAQ (reference sequence). The CDR3 extends over 14 amino acids. The ends lost 6 bases at V and 2 bases at J; junction bases unmatched: 7. Written as DNA, the CDR3 is TGTGCCAGCAGGTCTACAGGGGACCCCTACGAGCAGTACTTC. Protein product: CASRSTGDPYEQYF.

At least ten counts were recorded for this clonotype. The chain is built from TRBV12-3 or TRBV12-4 and TRBJ1-1, with D possibly being TRBD1 (6 bases). V was clipped by 5 bases and J by 0 bases, with 16 bases between them. The CDR3 extends over 16 amino acids. CDR3 sequence (DNA): TGTGCCAGCAGTCGCCCACAGGGCCGAATGAACACTGAAGCTTTCTTT. Residues: CASSRPQGRMNTEAFF.

The chain uses TRBV19 and TRBJ1-3; D not certain. The V and J ends lost 2 bases and 2 bases respectively, with 13 bases between them. CDR3 length: 16 amino acids. The germline V gene encodes CDR1 LNHDA and CDR2 SQIVND (reference sequence). This CDR3 reads CASSIFEASPGNTIYF. CDR3 DNA sequence: TGTGCCAGTAGTATATTTGAAGCCTCTCCTGGAAACACCATATATTTT.

This clonotype was observed a single time. V usage is TRBV15 and J usage is TRBJ2-4; perhaps TRBD1 as D (6 bases). Trimming removed 7 bases at V and 9 bases at J, with 19 bases between. Per the germline V gene, CDR1 is LNHNV and CDR2 is YYDKDF (reference sequence). This CDR3 region has 14 residues. The DNA for the CDR3 is TGTGCCACCAACGAACAGGGAGTTGGTAGCATTCAGTACTTC. Its protein is CATNEQGVGSIQYF.

This clonotype was observed a handful of times. V and J are TRBV5-1 and TRBJ2-1, with D possibly matching TRBD2 (5 bases). The CDR3 has 17 residues. Looked up from germline, CDR1 is SGHRS and CDR2 is YFSETQ. V gave up 3 bases and J gave up 0 bases, with 16 bases separating them. This CDR3 reads CASSSPLATVSYNEQFF. The CDR3 nucleotides read TGCGCCAGCAGCTCACCGCTAGCCACCGTCTCCTACAATGAGCAGTTCTTC.

This clonotype was seen many times. The chain carries TRBV16 and TRBJ1-2; possibly TRBD1 for D (6 bases). Per the germline V gene, CDR1 is KGHSY and CDR2 is FQNENV. The CDR3 length is 14 residues. V dropped 4 bases and J dropped 3 bases, with 12 bases sitting between them. Written as DNA, the CDR3 is TGTGCCAGCAGCCCTCGGGGGGGCGACTATGGCTACACCTTC. It yields the protein CASSPRGGDYGYTF.

This clonotype was counted at least ten times. This CDR3 is CASSFNRGQDEKLFF. The CDR3 DNA reads as TGTGCCAGCAGCTTCAACAGGGGGCAAGATGAAAAACTGTTTTTT. The J gene is TRBJ1-4, the V gene TRBV5-4, with TRBD1 identical over 9 bases. Germline V gene lookup returns CDR1 SGHNT and CDR2 YYREEE (reference sequence). V shed 2 bases and J 6 bases; nucleotides not matched to a gene: 5. The CDR3 runs to 15 residues.

This clonotype has ten or more counts. The chain is built from TRBV29-1 and TRBJ2-1; D is possibly TRBD2 (5 bases). The length of the CDR3 is 13 residues. The V end was cut by 3 bases, the J end by 2 bases, with 8 bases between. Germline V CDR1 and CDR2: SQVTM, ANQGSEA. DNA of the CDR3: TGCAGCGTTGACTGGCGGGCCTACAATGAGCAGTTCTTC. It specifies CSVDWRAYNEQFF.

At least ten counts were recorded for this clonotype. The chain employs TRBV7-2 and TRBJ2-5; either TRBD1 or TRBD2 may supply D (5 bases each). This CDR3 has 13 amino acids. V lost 3 bases to trimming and J lost 5 bases, with 10 bases between them. The germline V gene has CDR1 SGHTA and CDR2 FQGNSA. The CDR3 DNA sequence: TGTGCCAGCAGCTTTGGGGGAAGGGAGACCCAGTACTTC. Amino acid sequence: CASSFGGRETQYF.

This clonotype was counted at least ten times. The chain couples TRBV18 to TRBJ2-1; D not resolved. The CDR3 runs 14 residues. The V end was cut by 1 base, the J end by 7 bases, with 11 bases between. Germline CDR1 and CDR2: KGHSH and LQKENI. This CDR3 reads CASSPRPPPNEQFF. CDR3 nucleotide sequence: TGTGCCAGCTCACCACGTCCTCCTCCAAATGAGCAGTTCTTC. Drawing the rest from reference TRBV18 and TRBJ2-1, the complete variable domain is NAGVMQNPRHLVRRRGQEARLRCSPMKGHSHVYWYRQLPEEGLKFMVYLQKENIIDESGMPKERFSAEFPKEGPSILRIQQVVRGDSAAYFCASSPRPPPNEQFFGPGTRLTVL.

This clonotype has just a few counts. CDR3 in DNA: TGTGCCAGCAGCTTATTAGGGGCAGGGACCGGCAATGAGCAGTTCTTC. Its translation is CASSLLGAGTGNEQFF. The chain is built from TRBV7-3 and TRBJ2-1; D is tentatively TRBD1 or TRBD2 (5 bases each). Between the trimmed V and J ends, which lost 2 bases and 6 bases, there was a span of 17 bases. The CDR3 consists of 16 residues. CDR1 SGHTA and CDR2 FQGTGA come from the germline V gene. Full variable domain (outside the CDR3, taken from reference TRBV7-3 and TRBJ2-1): GAGVSQTPSNKVTEKGKYVELRCDPISGHTALYWYRQSLGQGPEFLIYFQGTGAADDSGLPNDRFFAVRPEGSVSTLKIQRTERGDSAVYLCASSLLGAGTGNEQFFGPGTRLTVL.

The sample holds many counts of this clonotype. The chain uses TRBV11-2 and TRBJ2-5, with D perhaps matching TRBD1 or TRBD2 (6 bases each). In germline, CDR1 is SGHAT, CDR2 FQNNGV. This CDR3 contains 13 residues. Trimming pared 7 bases from V and 5 bases from J, leaving 14 bases between. The CDR3 protein is CASKLGGTETQYF. CDR3 DNA: TGTGCCAGCAAACTGGGGGGCACGGAGACCCAGTACTTC. The variable domain in full, with the rest retrieved from reference TRBV11-2 and TRBJ2-5, is EAGVAQSPRYKIIEKRQSVAFWCNPISGHATLYWYQQILGQGPKLLIQFQNNGVVDDSQLPKDRFSAERLKGVDSTLKIQPAKLEDSAVYLCASKLGGTETQYFGPGTRLLVL.

Many counts were recorded for this clonotype. V is TRBV27 and J is TRBJ2-1; D gene ambiguous. Germline V gene lookup returns CDR1 MNHEY and CDR2 SMNVEV (reference sequence). This CDR3 contains 14 residues. Trimming took 5 bases from V and 0 from J, leaving 8 bases between them. This CDR3 is CASSKWSSYNEQFF. The DNA of the CDR3 is TGTGCCAGCAGTAAGTGGAGCTCCTACAATGAGCAGTTCTTC.

This clonotype was seen at least ten times. The chain recombines TRBV7-8 with TRBJ1-5; possible D gene TRBD1, 6 bases. The CDR3 has 15 amino acids. Trimming left V 5 bases short and J 0 bases short, with 11 bases between. Germline CDR1 and CDR2: SGHVS and FQNEAQ. The CDR3 nucleotides are TGTGCCAGCAGCCTGGACAGATATAGCAATCAGCCCCAGCATTTT. Amino acid sequence: CASSLDRYSNQPQHF.

This clonotype was recorded many times. J is TRBJ2-1 and V is TRBV27, with 7 bases identical to TRBD2. The CDR3 is 14 residues long. The junction had 3 bases not matched to a gene; V was cut back by 3 bases and J by 4 bases. Germline V CDR1 and CDR2: MNHEY, SMNVEV (reference sequence). In DNA form, the CDR3 reads TGTGCCAGCAGTTTCCAGCGGGGATACAATGAGCAGTTCTTC. Its translation is CASSFQRGYNEQFF.